Included here is one TCR beta chain sequence, with context. Its antigen is unidentified. This sample is part of a study of T cell responses to AZD1222 COVID-19 vaccine. CDR3 size: 13 residues. V gave up 3 bases and J gave up 4 bases, with 7 bases separating them. General study results and limits: Among vaccine-associated CD4 TCRs, coverage spanned spike, with dominance at 160-218 and 743-854. In all cases, repertoires were sampled only after the peak T cell response. The donors showed a predominance of white British ancestry and of females, with possible underestimation of clonal diversity.

Sequencing used immunoSEQ multiplex PCR; TCRdb keeps in-frame clones, though not all of them. This sample has roughly 180,000 clones, with about 94% found just once. The clonotype comes from an adult in good health. The chain is built from TRBV12-3 or TRBV12-4 and TRBJ1-5; D may be TRBD1 (5 bases). Material: peripheral blood, obtained on day 0 of AZD1222 vaccination. The CDR3 coding sequence is TGTGCCAGCAGTTTGGGGCTGAATCAGCCCCAGCATTTT. This encodes CASSLGLNQPQHF.